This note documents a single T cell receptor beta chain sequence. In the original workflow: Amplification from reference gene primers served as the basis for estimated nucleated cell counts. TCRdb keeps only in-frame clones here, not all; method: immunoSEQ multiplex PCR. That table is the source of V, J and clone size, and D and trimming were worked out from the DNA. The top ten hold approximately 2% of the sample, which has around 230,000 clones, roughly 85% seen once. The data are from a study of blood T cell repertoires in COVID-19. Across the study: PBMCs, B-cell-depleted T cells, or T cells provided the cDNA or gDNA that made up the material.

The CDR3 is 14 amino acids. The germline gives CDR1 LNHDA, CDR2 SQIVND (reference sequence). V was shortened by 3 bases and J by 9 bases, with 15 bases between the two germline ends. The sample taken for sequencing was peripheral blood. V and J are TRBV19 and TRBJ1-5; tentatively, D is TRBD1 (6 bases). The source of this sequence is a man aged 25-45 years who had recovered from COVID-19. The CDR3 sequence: CASSMGQGLWPQHF. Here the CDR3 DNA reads TGTGCCAGTAGTATGGGGCAGGGGCTCTGGCCCCAGCATTTT.